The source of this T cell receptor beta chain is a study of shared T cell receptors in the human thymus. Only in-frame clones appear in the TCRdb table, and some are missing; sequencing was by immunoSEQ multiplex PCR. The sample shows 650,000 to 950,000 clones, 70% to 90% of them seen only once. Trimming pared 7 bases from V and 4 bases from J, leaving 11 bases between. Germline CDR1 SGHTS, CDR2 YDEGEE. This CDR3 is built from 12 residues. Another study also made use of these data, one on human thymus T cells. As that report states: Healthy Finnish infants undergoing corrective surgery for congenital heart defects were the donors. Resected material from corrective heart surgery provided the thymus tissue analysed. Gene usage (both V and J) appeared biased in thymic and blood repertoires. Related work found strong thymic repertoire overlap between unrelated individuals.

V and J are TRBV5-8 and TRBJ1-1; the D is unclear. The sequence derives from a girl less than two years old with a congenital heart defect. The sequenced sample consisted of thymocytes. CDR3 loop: CASESLRTEAFF. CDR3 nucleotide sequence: TGTGCCAGCGAGAGTCTGCGCACTGAAGCTTTCTTT.